Listed below are T cell receptor beta chains from one sample, sequenced in a study of blood T cell repertoires in COVID-19. Profiling relied on immunoSEQ multiplex PCR, and the TCRdb table lists in-frame clones only, not all of them. The data contain under 250,000 clones, around three quarters of them singletons. Input material: peripheral blood. These receptors were obtained from a woman between 65 and 79 years old with acute or convalescent COVID-19. CDR3s include the opening cysteine and the closing phenylalanine or tryptophan. D genes are given only for firm matches. The size of a clone is reported for some rows only, either as once, few or many, or as a class for expanded clones.

TRBV3-1/TRBV3-2,NA,NA,TRBJ1-3,TGTGCCAGCAGCCAAGATTGGAGCTCTGGAAACACCATATATTTT,CASSQDWSSGNTIYF
TRBV21-1,NA,NA,TRBJ2-4,TGTGCCAGCAGCAAAGACAATACCGGGACAGGGGCCTCATTAGCCAAAAACATTCAGTACTTC,CASSKDNTGTGASLAKNIQYF
TRBV2,TRBD1,NA,TRBJ2-1,TGTGCCAGTGGGACAGGCTACAATGAGCAGTTCTTC,CASGTGYNEQFF
TRBV5-1,NA,many,TRBJ2-1,TGCGCCAGCAGCTTGGGAGGGGGTTCCTACAATGAGCAGTTCTTC,CASSLGGGSYNEQFF
TRBV11-1,NA,NA,TRBJ2-7,TGTGCCAGCAGCTTCAGGTTAGCGGAGCCCTACGAGCAGTACTTC,CASSFRLAEPYEQYF
TRBV19,NA,NA,TRBJ1-5,TGTGCCAGTACAGGCCTGGGCAATCAGCCCCAGCATTTT,CASTGLGNQPQHF
TRBV14,NA,NA,TRBJ1-2,TGTGCCAGCAGCCAAGTGGGTGGCGGATACTATGGCTACACCTTC,CASSQVGGGYYGYTF
TRBV18,TRBD2,NA,TRBJ2-1,TGTGCCAGCTCACCACCCGGGCGGGAGGGTGACAATGAGCAGTTCTTC,CASSPPGREGDNEQFF
TRBV7-8,TRBD1,NA,TRBJ2-5,TGTGCCAGCAGCTTAGTAGCGGCAGGGGGCTCAGAGACCCAGTACTTC,CASSLVAAGGSETQYF
TRBV10-3,NA,once,TRBJ1-6,TGTGCCAGCGCTGGAGGGAGGTCCGGCTCGAATTCACCCCTCCACTTT,CASAGGRSGSNSPLHF
TRBV5-6,TRBD2,NA,TRBJ2-1,TGTGCCAGCAGCTTGTACCTAGCGGGATACAATGAGCAGTTCTTC,CASSLYLAGYNEQFF
TRBV9,NA,NA,TRBJ1-6,TGTGCCAGCAGCGTAGGGAGCTCCTATAATTCACCCCTCCACTTT,CASSVGSSYNSPLHF
TRBV28,TRBD1,NA,TRBJ1-2,TGTGCCAGCAGTGACAGGGGGCGAGTGGGCTATGGCTACACCTTC,CASSDRGRVGYGYTF
TRBV7-2,TRBD1,many,TRBJ1-6,TGTGCCAGCAGCTCCCGGACAGGTTCTAATTCACCCCTCCACTTT,CASSSRTGSNSPLHF